This T cell receptor beta chain was identified during a study of T-cell memory formation after mild COVID-19. Study as a whole: There were largely donor-specific TCR clusters.

UMIs and sample barcodes were carried by the TCR alpha and TCR beta cDNA libraries that 5'RACE produced using constant-segment primers. TCRdb called the 5' RACE reads again in MiXCR, with one record for every CDR3 protein. The sample lists about 340,000 distinct CDR3 sequences, approximately 22% occurring once. Study findings and constraints: Whereas later expanders leaned CD4+, clones contracting day 15 to 85 showed a balanced CD4/CD8 makeup. Several responding clones turned up in pre-infection memory, indicating that cross-reactive memory may have taken part.

V lost 0 bases to trimming and J lost 5 bases, with 16 bases between them. Germline loops: CDR1 KGHSH, CDR2 LQKENI. The CDR3 is made up of 16 amino acids. This clonotype was counted between two and nine times. The antigen is not known. The sample comprised PBMCs or a T cell subset sorted from them (not recorded which). The V and J genes are TRBV18 and TRBJ2-5; tentatively, D is TRBD2 (5 bases). The sequence came from a man between 18 and 35 years old who had mild COVID-19 (a few samples of this study predate the infection). Cell type and time point are not known. The CDR3 sequence is CASSPPSGDGSETQYF. CDR3 nucleotide sequence: TGTGCCAGCTCACCACCGTCCGGGGATGGGTCGGAGACCCAGTACTTC. The whole variable domain, filled in from reference TRBV18 and TRBJ2-5, reads NAGVMQNPRHLVRRRGQEARLRCSPMKGHSHVYWYRQLPEEGLKFMVYLQKENIIDESGMPKERFSAEFPKEGPSILRIQQVVRGDSAAYFCASSPPSGDGSETQYFGPGTRLLVL.